This T cell receptor beta chain was identified in a study of a mutant IDH1 vaccine in newly diagnosed glioma (dated by TCRdb to about 2021). For the study in its entirety: Across visits V03 through V10, patients got a total of eight vaccinations, given in weeks 1, 3, 5, 7, 11, 15, 19 and 23. Of the 25 to 35 patients who were treated, about 62% were male and approximately 38% were female, and the mean age was around 40 years. For exploratory analyses, longitudinal TCRB deep sequencing was carried out in around 26 treated patients wherever samples were available. Peripheral blood samples were drawn at six visits, namely V03 (baseline), V05, V07, V10, V12 and V13. In the chemotherapy-containing groups, vaccination started alongside temozolomide cycles, whereas in patients who had radiotherapy alone it started 4-6 weeks after radiotherapy. Before enrollment, most patients had been given radiochemotherapy with temozolomide as standard therapy, while the rest had received either radiotherapy alone or temozolomide alone. The full study reports these points: Selection of PBMC samples for TCRB deep sequencing was based on availability. The authors stated that sample limitations prevented analyses of patient blood samples from being reproduced. Pseudoprogression seemed to be unrelated to changes in the top peripheral T cell clonotypes found by TCRB sequencing. Immune responses induced by the vaccine were seen in 90% to 95% of patients across multiple MHC alleles.

V and J lose 7 bases and 11 bases, and a span of 9 bases separates them. Counted from cysteine to phenylalanine, this CDR3 has 10 amino acids. Only the CDR3 part of the read is kept: 30 bases, read in frame from the first base. The germline V gene yields SGHRS for CDR1 and YFSETQ for CDR2. The time point label of this sample denotes: week 11, during vaccination. Every vaccine dose consisted of 300 ug of a 20-mer mutant IDH1 peptide in Montanide, administered subcutaneously together with topical imiquimod. Donors had newly diagnosed WHO grade 3 or 4 IDH1-mutant astrocytomas with loss of nuclear ATRX. The samples were drawn from NOA16, a multicentre, single-arm, open-label phase I trial in Germany that tested a mutant IDH1 peptide vaccine in humans for the first time. The DNeasy Blood and Tissue Kit was used to extract genomic DNA from EDTA blood for TCRB sequencing. To prepare the library, the immunoSEQ multiplex PCR assay was applied. Rearranged TCR beta chain sequences were amplified with the hsTCRB Kit following the manufacturer's protocol. Sequencing of TCRB libraries was carried out on an Illumina MiSeq. Under the source paper's analysis protocol: The kit vendor's proprietary platform handled demultiplexing, trimming and gene mapping. Not all clones reach the TCRdb copy of this immuneACCESS table, which keeps in-frame sequences only. Checked studies attribute under half of the gap to unresolved V genes and leave the rest unexplained. The DNA gave D and trimming, while V, J and clone size come from that table. The sample table lists roughly 48,000 clones, roughly 91% of them with a count of one. More than 2% of the sample is in the top ten clones.

To note about this clone: The antigen it binds to is not known. Per-nucleotide qualities are absent, and no much larger clonotype sits a single base away.

The sequence was collected from a man in his fifties or sixties with glioma. The material was PBMCs, obtained from a glioma patient whose treatment included an IDH1 peptide vaccine. The chain joins TRBV5-1 to TRBJ1-4; there is no confident call for the D gene. For the CDR3, the sequence is CASPLGKLFF. The DNA reads TGCGCCAGCCCCTTGGGGAAACTGTTTTTT.